The 6 T cell receptor beta chains below come from one sample, sequenced in a study of monozygotic twins with inflammatory bowel disease. TCRdb reprocessed the 5' RACE reads, keeping one entry per CDR3 protein, no DNA. The table lists some 440,000 distinct CDR3 sequences. The material sequenced was blood. These receptor sequences come from a human donor with ulcerative colitis or Crohn's disease, or a healthy co-twin of an affected twin (not recorded which).

The V and J genes are TRBV5-1 and TRBJ2-2. The CDR3 contains 17 residues. CDR1 and CDR2 (germline): SGHRS, YFSETQ. This chain's CDR3 is CASSSPLLAENTGELFF.

The chain couples TRBV12-3 or TRBV12-4 to TRBJ2-1; the TCRdb call, TRBD2, lacks DNA for checking. This CDR3 spans 13 amino acids. The CDR3 reads CASSRSPSPEQFF.

This chain links TRBV2 with TRBJ1-5; with no DNA, the TCRdb D assignment of TRBD1 cannot be verified. There are 12 residues in the CDR3. Germline CDR1 and CDR2: SNHLY and FYNNEI. Here the CDR3 reads CASRMGERPQHF.

The chain links TRBV19 to TRBJ1-1; TCRdb selects TRBD1, and the lack of DNA leaves this call unchecked. The CDR3 length is 15 residues. Germline CDR1 LNHDA, CDR2 SQIVND (reference sequence). The CDR3 spells CASSILGTGSTEAFF.

This chain links TRBV5-1 with TRBJ1-4; TCRdb names TRBD1, which stays unverified in the absence of DNA. The CDR3 is 18 residues long. CDR1 SGHRS and CDR2 YFSETQ come from the germline V gene. CDR3 residues: CASSRAVDRGATNEKLFF.

The chain employs TRBV6-5 and TRBJ2-7; TCRdb's D call, TRBD1, is unchecked because there is no DNA. This CDR3 spans 15 amino acids. CDR1 and CDR2 (germline): MNHEY, SVGAGI. The CDR3: CASSSPRGISYDQYF.